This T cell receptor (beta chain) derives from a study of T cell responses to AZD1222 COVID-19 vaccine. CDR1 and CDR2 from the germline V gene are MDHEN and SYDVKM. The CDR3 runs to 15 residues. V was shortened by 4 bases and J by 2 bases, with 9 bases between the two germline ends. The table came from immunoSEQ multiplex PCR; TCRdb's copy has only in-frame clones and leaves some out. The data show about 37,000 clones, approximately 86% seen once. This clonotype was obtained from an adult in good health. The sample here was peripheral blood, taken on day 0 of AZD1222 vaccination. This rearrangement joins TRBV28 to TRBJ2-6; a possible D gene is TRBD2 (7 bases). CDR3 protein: CASSSGGPGANVLTF. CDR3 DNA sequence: TGTGCCAGCAGTTCGGGGGGCCCTGGGGCCAACGTCCTGACTTTC. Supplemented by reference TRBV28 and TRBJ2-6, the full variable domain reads DVKVTQSSRYLVKRTGEKVFLECVQDMDHENMFWYRQDPGLGLRLIYFSYDVKMKEKGDIPEGYSVSREKKERFSLILESASTNQTSMYLCASSSGGPGANVLTFGAGSRLTVL.